The 28 T cell receptor beta chains given below trace back to one sample, sequenced in a study of cytomegalovirus exposure and HLA in healthy donors. PCR primers comprised 60 Vbeta and 13 Jbeta primers. The protocol was immunoSEQ multiplex PCR, while the TCRdb copy is restricted to in-frame clones and leaves out a portion. The sample lists about 210,000 clones; around 79% were seen once. Sequencing was performed on PBMCs. These receptors were collected from a male donor in good health and CMV-seropositive.

The chain combines TRBV7-2 with TRBJ1-4, with D hard to call. The CDR3 spans 16 residues. Per the germline V gene, CDR1 is SGHTA and CDR2 is FQGNSA. Trimming shortened V by 2 bases and J by 8 bases, and 18 bases separated the two germline ends. DNA of the CDR3: TGTGCCAGCAGCTTAAGTCTGGGCCATCTGTACGAAAAACTGTTTTTT. Amino acids: CASSLSLGHLYEKLFF. The full variable domain, in which reference TRBV7-2 and TRBJ1-4 provide the parts outside the CDR3, is GAGVSQSPSNKVTEKGKDVELRCDPISGHTALYWYRQSLGQGLEFLIYFQGNSAPDKSGLPSDRFSAERTGGSVSTLTIQRTQQEDSAVYLCASSLSLGHLYEKLFFGSGTQLSVL.

In nucleotides, the CDR3 is TGTGCCAGCAGCCCCGTACCAGGGGACGAGCAGTACTTC. This encodes CASSPVPGDEQYF. The chain recombines TRBV28 with TRBJ2-7, with D possibly TRBD1 on 6 matching bases. This CDR3 spans 13 amino acids. Germline CDR1 MDHEN, CDR2 SYDVKM. V lost 6 bases to trimming and J lost 5 bases, with 14 bases between them.

This clone has just a few counts. The chain has TRBV19 and TRBJ1-2; maybe TRBD1 (6 bases). This CDR3 is built from 17 residues. Between the trimmed V and J ends, which lost 5 bases and 6 bases, there was a span of 25 bases. The germline CDR1 and CDR2 sequences are LNHDA and SQIVND (reference sequence). The CDR3 DNA reads as TGTGCCAGTAGTCGGCCGGACAGACTGATAGGGTTCGATGGCTACACCTTC. Protein product: CASSRPDRLIGFDGYTF.

This chain joins TRBV9 and TRBJ1-1; maybe TRBD1 (5 bases). Looked up from germline, CDR1 is SGDLS and CDR2 is YYNGEE. V shed 2 bases and J shed 8 bases, with 13 bases lying between them. The CDR3 is 13 amino acids. CDR3 in DNA: TGTGCCAGCAGCGTTCAGCCGTCAGGGGAAGCTTTCTTT. This codes for CASSVQPSGEAFF.

The chain employs TRBV4-2 and TRBJ1-4; 10 bases align to TRBD1. After removal of 0 bases from V and 7 bases from J, the junction contained 8 bases not matched to a gene. CDR1 is LGHNA and CDR2 is YNFKEQ in the germline V gene. The CDR3 loop spans 17 amino acids. CDR3 amino acids: CASSQDNRDRGFEKLFF. The DNA of the CDR3 is TGTGCCAGCAGCCAAGATAATAGGGACAGGGGTTTTGAAAAACTGTTTTTT.

This clone was observed a few times. The rearrangement links TRBV7-9 to TRBJ1-1; weak D call: TRBD1 (5 bases). The CDR3 runs 14 residues. CDR1 is SEHNR and CDR2 is FQNEAQ in the germline V gene (reference sequence). The germline V and J ends were trimmed by 2 bases and 2 bases, with 9 bases remaining between them. CDR3 DNA sequence: TGTGCCAGCAGCTTACCAGGGCGAAACACTGAAGCTTTCTTT. As protein: CASSLPGRNTEAFF.

This clone was seen a single time. The rearrangement joins TRBV19 to TRBJ2-1; 10 bases match TRBD2. V shed 5 bases, J shed 6 bases, and the junction held 4 bases outside the gene matches. The CDR3 spans 14 residues. The germline CDR1 and CDR2 sequences are LNHDA and SQIVND (reference sequence). The CDR3 DNA reads as TGTGCCAGTAGTGCGCTAGCGGGAGTCAATGAGCAGTTCTTC. This codes for CASSALAGVNEQFF.

This clone has only a few counts. V usage is TRBV7-9 and J usage is TRBJ2-2, with TRBD1 matching over 12 bases. Trimming cost V 3 bases and J 6 bases; bases outside gene matches: 5. Germline V gives CDR1 SEHNR, CDR2 FQNEAQ (reference sequence). This CDR3 is 16 amino acids long. Written as DNA, the CDR3 is TGTGCCAGCAGCTTTCGAGGGACAGGGGGCCCCGGGGAGCTGTTTTTT. Amino acid sequence: CASSFRGTGGPGELFF.

This clone was counted only a few times. This rearrangement joins TRBV7-3 to TRBJ2-5; D perhaps matches TRBD2 (6 bases). CDR1 is SGHTA, CDR2 FQGTGA, per germline. V lost 5 bases to trimming and J lost 2 bases, with 9 bases between them. The CDR3 is made up of 13 amino acids. CDR3 sequence: CASSPSGQETQYF. The CDR3 coding sequence is TGTGCCAGCAGCCCCAGCGGGCAAGAGACCCAGTACTTC.

The chain joins TRBV7-7 to TRBJ2-1; 8 positions agree with TRBD2. Germline-derived CDR1 and CDR2 are SSHAT and FNYEAQ (reference sequence). J gave up 6 bases and V 11 bases, and 15 bases lay outside the gene matches. This CDR3 is built from 15 residues. The CDR3 DNA sequence: TGTGCCGTTGCCCGGGACGGGACTAGTGGCAATGAGCAGTTCTTC. It is translated as CAVARDGTSGNEQFF.

The table lists this clone with a few counts. This chain uses TRBV27 with TRBJ2-1; unclear D gene. Germline V lookup: CDR1 MNHEY, CDR2 SMNVEV (reference sequence). This CDR3 region has 17 residues. V lost 8 bases and J lost 4, with 24 bases in between. The CDR3 region has the DNA TGTGCCAGCCCCCCGAAGAACCCGGGTCGTAATTACAATGAGCAGTTCTTC. Translating gives CASPPKNPGRNYNEQFF.

The chain combines TRBV29-1 with TRBJ2-6, with 9 bases aligning to TRBD1. V lost 7 bases and J lost 2; bases outside the gene matches: 6. The CDR3 length is 15 residues. Germline V gives CDR1 SQVTM, CDR2 ANQGSEA. CDR3 in DNA: TGCAGCGGAGCCGGGACAGGGACTGGGGCCAACGTCCTGACTTTC. Translating gives CSGAGTGTGANVLTF.

The chain carries TRBV9 and TRBJ2-5, with 14 nucleotides matching TRBD2. CDR3 size: 15 residues. The germline gives CDR1 SGDLS, CDR2 YYNGEE. The junction had 1 base not matched to a gene; V was cut back by 3 bases and J by 3 bases. CDR3 sequence (DNA): TGTGCCAGCAGCGCGGGACTAGCGGGAGAAGAGACCCAGTACTTC. Protein sequence: CASSAGLAGEETQYF.

This clone was seen a few times. The chain carries TRBV27 and TRBJ2-2, with 10 bases fitting TRBD2. The CDR3 is made up of 13 amino acids. Germline V CDR1 and CDR2: MNHEY, SMNVEV (reference sequence). Trimming removed 7 bases from V and 6 bases from J; junction bases left unmatched: 2. The CDR3 here is CASNLAGAGELFF. The CDR3, as DNA: TGTGCCAGCAACCTAGCGGGGGCCGGGGAGCTGTTTTTT.

The gene calls are TRBV7-6 and TRBJ1-5; D unresolved. The CDR3 is 17 amino acids. Germline-derived CDR1 and CDR2 are SGHVS and FNYEAQ. V lost 5 bases and J lost 3, with 20 bases in between. CDR3 DNA: TGTGCCAGCAGCCCAGCCGGGTTTGGGTTCCCCAATCAGCCCCAGCATTTT. Protein product: CASSPAGFGFPNQPQHF.

This chain links TRBV2 with TRBJ2-7; 9 positions agree with TRBD1. The CDR3 consists of 16 residues. The V segment lost 5 bases and the J segment 4 bases; nucleotides outside the gene matches: 12. Germline V gene data show CDR1 as SNHLY and CDR2 as FYNNEI. The CDR3 DNA is TGTGCCAGCAGTCCCCTCCGGGACAGGGACACTTACGAGCAGTACTTC. Its protein is CASSPLRDRDTYEQYF. The full variable domain, in which reference TRBV2 and TRBJ2-7 provide the parts outside the CDR3, is EPEVTQTPSHQVTQMGQEVILRCVPISNHLYFYWYRQILGQKVEFLVSFYNNEISEKSEIFDDQFSVERPDGSNFTLKIRSTKLEDSAMYFCASSPLRDRDTYEQYFGPGTRLTVT.

The table lists this clone with a few counts. The V gene is TRBV15, the J gene TRBJ1-1, with D unresolved. Trimming stripped 0 bases from V and 1 base from J, with 6 bases between. The CDR3 consists of 14 residues. Germline values: CDR1 LNHNV, CDR2 YYDKDF (reference sequence). In DNA, the CDR3 is TGTGCCACCAGCAGAGATCCAGGGAACACTGAAGCTTTCTTT. Protein: CATSRDPGNTEAFF.

Concerning this clone itself: One junction end does not reproduce the germline sequence, and a read error may be involved. The J gene is TRBJ2-1, the V gene TRBV5-1; no definite D call. This CDR3 has 13 amino acids. CDR1 is SGHRS, CDR2 YFSETQ, per germline. CDR3 DNA sequence: TGCGCCACCGCGGAGAGCTCCTACAATGGGCAGTTCTTC. Translation gives CATAESSYNGQFF. The entire variable domain, with the rest obtained from reference TRBV5-1 and TRBJ2-1, is as follows: KAGVTQTPRYLIKTRGQQVTLSCSPISGHRSVSWYQQTPGQGLQFLFEYFSETQRNKGNFPGRFSGRQFSNSRSEMNVSTLELGDSALYLCATAESSYNGQFFGPGTRLTVL.

The V gene is TRBV4-3, the J gene TRBJ1-2; a weak D match, TRBD1 (5 bases). This CDR3 is 15 amino acids long. CDR1 and CDR2 from the germline V gene are LGHNA and YSLEER. V was clipped by 0 bases and J by 4 bases, with 12 bases between them. In DNA form, the CDR3 reads TGCGCCAGCAGCCAAGATCTTAACAGGCCCTATGGCTACACCTTC. Amino acids: CASSQDLNRPYGYTF.

The chain joins TRBV30 to TRBJ2-7; maybe TRBD2 (5 bases). The CDR3 loop spans 12 amino acids. Per germline, CDR1 GTSNPN and CDR2 SVGIG (reference sequence). V gave up 5 bases and J gave up 4 bases, with 12 bases separating them. DNA of the CDR3: TGTGCCTGGTCGCGGGTTAGGTACGAGCAGTACTTC. Amino acid sequence: CAWSRVRYEQYF.

The V and J genes are TRBV27 and TRBJ1-2; TRBD1 matches at 7 bases. CDR3 size: 14 residues. Germline loops: CDR1 MNHEY, CDR2 SMNVEV (reference sequence). The junction had 4 bases not matched to a gene; V was cut back by 4 bases and J by 2 bases. CDR3: CASSSYRGNYGYTF. DNA for the CDR3: TGTGCCAGCAGTTCCTACAGGGGAAACTATGGCTACACCTTC.

As regards this clone: The identical CDR3 is also encoded by other nucleotide sequences in the sample. The chain recombines TRBV9 with TRBJ2-3; weak D call: TRBD1 (5 bases). CDR3 size: 16 residues. Trimming pared 0 bases from V and 0 bases from J, leaving 11 bases between. CDR1 and CDR2 from the germline V gene are SGDLS and YYNGEE. This chain's CDR3 is CASSVGGRPSTDTQYF. CDR3 in DNA: TGTGCCAGCAGCGTAGGGGGCAGACCTAGCACAGATACGCAGTATTTT. Using reference TRBV9 and TRBJ2-3 for the parts outside the CDR3, the full variable domain is DSGVTQTPKHLITATGQRVTLRCSPRSGDLSVYWYQQSLDQGLQFLIQYYNGEERAKGNILERFSAQQFPDLHSELNLSSLELGDSALYFCASSVGGRPSTDTQYFGPGTRLTVL.

This chain uses TRBV18 with TRBJ1-6; 11 positions agree with TRBD1. After removal of 6 bases from V and 8 bases from J, the junction contained 15 bases not matched to a gene. The CDR3 loop spans 18 amino acids. Germline V gene lookup returns CDR1 KGHSH and CDR2 LQKENI. CDR3 in amino acids: CASSVSISGQGAHSPLHF. For the CDR3, the DNA is TGTGCCAGCTCTGTATCGATAAGCGGACAGGGGGCCCATTCACCCCTCCACTTT. The entire variable domain, with the rest obtained from reference TRBV18 and TRBJ1-6, is as follows: NAGVMQNPRHLVRRRGQEARLRCSPMKGHSHVYWYRQLPEEGLKFMVYLQKENIIDESGMPKERFSAEFPKEGPSILRIQQVVRGDSAAYFCASSVSISGQGAHSPLHFGNGTRLTVT.

The chain combines TRBV5-4 with TRBJ1-2; 11 bases are a match to TRBD1. The trim removed 4 bases at V and 6 bases at J, leaving 5 bases unmatched. The V gene's germline CDR1 is SGHNT and CDR2 YYREEE (reference sequence). CDR3 length: 14 residues. CDR3 loop: CASSPGTGGNGYTF. Written as DNA, the CDR3 is TGTGCCAGCAGCCCAGGGACAGGGGGAAATGGCTACACCTTC.

V gene TRBV2 combines with J gene TRBJ2-2; TRBD1 agrees at 7 bases. CDR3 size: 14 residues. The junction had 9 bases not matched to a gene; V was cut back by 6 bases and J by 8 bases. Germline CDR1 is SNHLY and CDR2 is FYNNEI. CDR3 coding DNA: TGTGCCAGCAGGAAATACAGGGGTACGGGGGAGCTGTTTTTT. It codes for CASRKYRGTGELFF.

This rearrangement joins TRBV6-1 to TRBJ2-7; 7 bases match TRBD1. The CDR3 has 15 amino acids. CDR1 is MNHNS, CDR2 SASEGT, per germline. The V gene end was trimmed by 1 base and the J gene end by 3 bases; junction bases not matched to a gene: 6. CDR3 sequence: CASSEGRGTDYEQYF. CDR3 sequence (DNA): TGTGCCAGCAGTGAAGGTAGAGGGACAGACTACGAGCAGTACTTC.

The V and J genes are TRBV5-1 and TRBJ1-1; D gene ambiguous. Germline CDR1 is SGHRS and CDR2 is YFSETQ. The CDR3 is 16 amino acids. V was trimmed by 4 bases and J by 2 bases, leaving 18 bases between them. The CDR3 DNA follows: TGCGCCAGCAGCACCGACAAAGATTATGGAAACACTGAAGCTTTCTTT. Amino acids: CASSTDKDYGNTEAFF.

CDR3 loop: CASSLFSGRASYEQYF. The CDR3, as DNA: TGTGCCAGCAGCTTGTTTAGCGGGAGGGCCTCCTACGAGCAGTACTTC. The chain combines TRBV5-4 with TRBJ2-7; 11 bases match TRBD2. The CDR3 spans 16 residues. Germline CDR1 reads SGHNT; CDR2 reads YYREEE (reference sequence). V was pared by 1 base and J by 0 bases, with 3 bases of the junction left unmatched.